Listed here are 30 T cell receptor beta chains from one sample, sequenced in a study of T-cell memory formation after mild COVID-19. TCRdb redid the calling of the 5' RACE reads with MiXCR, one entry per CDR3 protein. Of 530,000 or so distinct CDR3 sequences in the sample, roughly 17% are singletons; the top ten hold about 7.5%. Source material: PBMCs or a T cell subset sorted from them (not recorded which). The receptor source for this set is an adult woman who had mild COVID-19 (a few samples of this study predate the infection). Cell type and time point are not known.

The chain recombines TRBV9 with TRBJ2-1; 10 bases align to TRBD1. V trimming: 4 bases; J trimming: 7 bases; junction bases outside the gene matches: 5. The germline CDR1 and CDR2 sequences are SGDLS and YYNGEE. CDR3 length equals 14 residues. This chain's CDR3 is CASSPDRGKNEQFF. CDR3 in DNA: TGTGCCAGCAGCCCGGACAGGGGGAAAAATGAGCAGTTCTTC.

The sample holds a few counts of this clonotype. CDR3 in amino acids: CSVLPRQLAGGRVNEQFF. CDR3 nucleotides: TGCAGCGTTCTACCACGGCAACTAGCGGGAGGTCGCGTCAATGAGCAGTTCTTC. The chain combines TRBV29-1 with TRBJ2-1; 12 bases map to TRBD2. Losses at the gene ends were 5 bases for V and 6 bases for J; bases not matched to a gene: 17. The CDR3 is 18 residues long. Germline loops: CDR1 SQVTM, CDR2 ANQGSEA.

As for this clonotype: Its ends do not fully match the called genes, so a read error is possible. This chain connects TRBV15 to TRBJ2-1; 9 bases map to TRBD1. The CDR3 is made up of 13 amino acids. Looked up from germline, CDR1 is LNHNV and CDR2 is YYDKDF (reference sequence). The CDR3 region is CATSRENRGQVRF. DNA for the CDR3: TGTGCCACCAGCAGAGAAAACAGGGGGCAGGTTCGATTC.

This clonotype occurred a few times. Here the CDR3 reads CTSEGEETQYF. The CDR3 DNA follows: TGTACTTCGGAAGGGGAAGAGACCCAGTACTTC. The gene calls are TRBV19 and TRBJ2-5, with D possibly TRBD1 on 5 matching bases. The CDR3 consists of 11 residues. Germline V gene data show CDR1 as LNHDA and CDR2 as SQIVND (reference sequence).

This clonotype was counted between two and nine times. The chain employs TRBV7-8 and TRBJ1-1, with a possible D match to TRBD1 (5 bases). The germline CDR1 and CDR2 sequences are SGHVS and FQNEAQ. The CDR3 has 17 amino acids. Trimming took 1 base from V and 0 from J, leaving 15 bases between them. The CDR3 nucleotides read TGTGCCAGCAGCTTAGAGGGGAGCAGGGAGGTGAACACTGAAGCTTTCTTT. It yields the protein CASSLEGSREVNTEAFF.

The rearrangement links TRBV5-4 to TRBJ2-2; weak D call: TRBD1 (5 bases). V was cut by 0 bases and J by 3 bases, with 9 bases left in between. Germline-derived CDR1 and CDR2 are SGHNT and YYREEE (reference sequence). The CDR3 totals 15 residues. The chain's CDR3 is CASSLVLGDTGELFF. CDR3 in DNA: TGTGCCAGCAGCTTGGTCCTAGGGGACACCGGGGAGCTGTTTTTT.

This clonotype was recorded a few times. The genes are TRBV20-1 and TRBJ2-5, with a possible D match to TRBD1 (5 bases). The CDR3 is 13 residues long. Germline CDR1 is DFQATT and CDR2 is SNEGSKA (reference sequence). Trimming took 1 base from V and 5 from J, leaving 11 bases between them. The CDR3 loop reads CSARVGLAETQYF. In DNA form, the CDR3 reads TGCAGTGCTAGAGTGGGGCTGGCTGAGACCCAGTACTTC.

The chain has TRBV2 and TRBJ1-1; 11 bases align to TRBD1. The CDR3 length is 15 residues. The J segment lost 1 base and the V segment lost 6 bases, leaving 4 bases of the junction unmatched. CDR1 is SNHLY and CDR2 is FYNNEI in the germline V gene. CDR3 protein: CASRGQGVKNTEAFF. In nucleotides, the CDR3 is TGTGCCAGCAGGGGACAGGGGGTTAAGAACACTGAAGCTTTCTTT.

The chain joins TRBV20-1 to TRBJ2-1; D is unresolved. Germline loops: CDR1 DFQATT, CDR2 SNEGSKA (reference sequence). The CDR3 loop spans 18 amino acids. Trimming cost V 1 base and J 0 bases, with 19 bases left between them. The CDR3 loop reads CSARVVLGQASSYNEQFF. For the CDR3, the DNA is TGCAGTGCTAGAGTGGTCTTGGGCCAGGCGAGCTCCTACAATGAGCAGTTCTTC.

This clonotype was counted a few times. The genes are TRBV9 and TRBJ1-2; TRBD1 matches at 11 bases. V was pared by 1 base and J by 4 bases, with 9 bases of the junction left unmatched. This CDR3 is built from 17 residues. CDR1 is SGDLS and CDR2 is YYNGEE in the germline V gene. This chain's CDR3 is CASSVSGQGALPYGYTF. CDR3 DNA sequence: TGTGCCAGCAGCGTATCCGGACAGGGGGCACTCCCCTATGGCTACACCTTC.

The chain joins TRBV6-1 to TRBJ2-5, with D uncertain. Germline CDR1 and CDR2: MNHNS and SASEGT. The CDR3 totals 15 residues. The germline V and J ends were trimmed by 4 bases and 7 bases, with 19 bases remaining between them. CDR3 region: CASSGDRVPGRTQYF. The CDR3 DNA reads as TGTGCCAGCAGTGGCGACCGAGTCCCCGGAAGGACCCAGTACTTC.

Turning to this clonotype: An end of the junction does not agree with germline; a read error may underlie this. The chain combines TRBV3-1 with TRBJ2-1; D ambiguous. The CDR3 runs 13 residues. Germline assignment: CDR1 LGHDT and CDR2 YNNKEL (reference sequence). This CDR3 reads CASSQVPSSEQFF. The DNA of the CDR3 is TGTGCCAGCAGCCAAGTACCAAGCAGTGAGCAATTCTTC.

The gene calls are TRBV7-8 and TRBJ2-5; D is possibly TRBD1 or TRBD2 (6 bases each). The CDR3 spans 16 residues. Germline-derived CDR1 and CDR2 are SGHVS and FQNEAQ. V shed 2 bases and J shed 2 bases, with 15 bases lying between them. CDR3 nucleotide sequence: TGTGCCAGCAGCTTATTTCCGGGGGCCACACAAGAGACCCAGTACTTC. Translated, it gives CASSLFPGATQETQYF.

This clonotype has only a few counts. This sequence joins TRBV5-6 and TRBJ2-5, with D possibly matching TRBD1 (7 bases). CDR3 size: 17 residues. The germline CDR1 and CDR2 sequences are SGHDT and YYEEEE. V lost 0 bases and J lost 10, with 25 bases in between. The CDR3: CASSLEVAGQTKRVQYF. The CDR3 bases are TGTGCCAGCAGCTTGGAAGTTGCGGGACAGACGAAGAGAGTCCAGTACTTC.

This sequence joins TRBV6-5 and TRBJ1-1; tentative D call: TRBD1 (6 bases). V was trimmed by 0 bases and J by 6 bases, leaving 14 bases between them. CDR3 size: 15 residues. CDR1 and CDR2 from the germline V gene are MNHEY and SVGAGI. The CDR3 nucleotides read TGTGCCAGCAGTTACTCGGGGGGGCTAAGGGCTGAAGCTTTCTTT. This gives the protein CASSYSGGLRAEAFF.

V is TRBV19 and J is TRBJ2-1, with 7 nucleotides matching TRBD2. Germline CDR1 is LNHDA and CDR2 is SQIVND (reference sequence). The CDR3 consists of 16 residues. Trimming at V came to 3 bases and at J to 5 bases, leaving 10 bases not matched to a gene. The CDR3 region is CASSILRAAGDNEQFF. For the CDR3, the DNA is TGTGCCAGTAGTATTTTAAGGGCGGCGGGAGACAATGAGCAGTTCTTC.

This clonotype has just a few counts. The J gene is TRBJ2-3, the V gene TRBV5-1; D remains unclear. With 4 bases removed from V and 4 bases from J, the gap between germline ends came to 16 bases. Germline CDR1 reads SGHRS; CDR2 reads YFSETQ. This CDR3 has 15 residues. In DNA, the CDR3 is TGCGCCAGCAGCATCGATGTTCCGTCCCCAGATACGCAGTATTTT. Protein: CASSIDVPSPDTQYF.

The J gene is TRBJ2-1, the V gene TRBV20-1, with D perhaps TRBD2 (5 bases). The V end lost 3 bases, the J end lost 5 bases, and 11 bases lay between the germline ends. Per the germline V gene, CDR1 is DFQATT and CDR2 is SNEGSKA (reference sequence). The CDR3 runs to 13 residues. Here the CDR3 reads CSARTTRNNEQFF. CDR3 DNA sequence: TGCAGTGCTAGGACCACTAGGAACAATGAGCAGTTCTTC.

This clonotype was detected a few times. The chain is built from TRBV7-9 and TRBJ2-6; 8 nucleotides line up with TRBD1. The CDR3 runs to 18 residues. The J segment lost 0 bases and the V segment lost 3 bases, leaving 7 bases of the junction unmatched. The germline CDR1 and CDR2 sequences are SEHNR and FQNEAQ (reference sequence). The CDR3 sequence is CASSFRDRTISGANVLTF. CDR3 sequence (DNA): TGTGCCAGCAGCTTCCGGGACAGGACTATCTCTGGGGCCAACGTCCTGACTTTC.

The chain employs TRBV4-1 and TRBJ2-7; 7 bases align to TRBD1. The CDR3 length is 19 residues. Trimming cost V 1 base and J 0 bases; bases outside gene matches: 15. CDR1 and CDR2 (germline): MGHRA, YSYEKL. The CDR3 DNA follows: TGCGCCAGCAGCCAAGTGCGGTCCCCGACAGGGAACGGCTCCTACGAGCAGTACTTC. Translating gives CASSQVRSPTGNGSYEQYF.

In this sample, this clonotype turned up many times. The V gene is TRBV18, the J gene TRBJ2-1, with TRBD2 matching 13 bases. Germline CDR1 KGHSH, CDR2 LQKENI. The CDR3 loop spans 17 amino acids. Germline trimming cut 0 bases from V and 7 bases from J; bases unmatched to any gene: 6. The CDR3 sequence is CASSPPRKLAGGNEQFF. CDR3 nucleotide sequence: TGTGCCAGCTCACCACCGCGAAAACTAGCGGGGGGGAATGAGCAGTTCTTC.

The gene calls are TRBV30 and TRBJ1-2, with 9 bases that match TRBD1. This CDR3 is 12 amino acids long. The V gene end was trimmed by 5 bases and the J gene end by 5 bases; junction bases not matched to a gene: 3. Germline V gene data show CDR1 as GTSNPN and CDR2 as SVGIG (reference sequence). CDR3 amino acids: CAWDRGWYGYTF. The CDR3 nucleotides read TGTGCCTGGGACAGGGGGTGGTATGGCTACACCTTC. The whole variable domain, remainder taken from reference TRBV30 and TRBJ1-2, is SQTIHQWPATLVQPVGSPLSLECTVEGTSNPNLYWYRQAAGRGLQLLFYSVGIGQISSEVPQNLSASRPQDRQFILSSKKLLLSDSGFYLCAWDRGWYGYTFGSGTRLTVV.

The chain has TRBV24-1 and TRBJ2-5, with a tentative D call TRBD2 (7 bases). Germline CDR1 reads KGHDR; CDR2 reads SFDVKD. This CDR3 contains 14 residues. V was trimmed by 9 bases and J by 5 bases, leaving 18 bases between them. The CDR3 coding sequence is TGTGCCACCGCCCCGGGGGGCGCTAGGGAGACCCAGTACTTC. It yields the protein CATAPGGARETQYF.

This chain joins TRBV6-5 and TRBJ1-2; no clear D gene. Trimming took 10 bases from V and 3 from J, leaving 9 bases between them. The CDR3 spans 11 residues. The germline V gene has CDR1 MNHEY and CDR2 SVGAGI. As DNA, the CDR3 is TGTGCCACCCTAACTCACTATGGCTACACCTTC. Its translation: CATLTHYGYTF.

The V gene is TRBV14, the J gene TRBJ2-6, with D tentatively TRBD2 (6 bases). Germline CDR1 is SGHDN and CDR2 is FVKESK. The CDR3 covers 20 residues. V lost 0 bases and J 0 bases, leaving 18 bases between the germline ends. CDR3 nucleotides: TGTGCCAGCAGCCAAGATCTAGCGAGACAGCGAAGCTCTGGGGCCAACGTCCTGACTTTC. It codes for CASSQDLARQRSSGANVLTF.

This clonotype occurred many times. The V and J genes are TRBV3-1 and TRBJ1-3, with D hard to call. CDR3 length equals 15 residues. Per the germline V gene, CDR1 is LGHDT and CDR2 is YNNKEL (reference sequence). V lost 0 bases and J 0 bases, leaving 6 bases between the germline ends. CDR3 sequence reads: CASSQDGSSGNTIYF. The CDR3 region has the DNA TGTGCCAGCAGCCAAGACGGAAGCTCTGGAAACACCATATATTTT.

This chain connects TRBV7-9 to TRBJ2-6; 8 bases align to TRBD2. Germline loops: CDR1 SEHNR, CDR2 FQNEAQ (reference sequence). V trimming: 5 bases; J trimming: 3 bases; junction bases outside the gene matches: 18. This CDR3 is built from 20 residues. In nucleotides, the CDR3 is TGTGCCAGCAGCACTGCTTCGAGTAGCGGGGTAGTTCGTGGGGCCAACGTCCTGACTTTC. Encoded protein: CASSTASSSGVVRGANVLTF.

The V and J genes are TRBV15 and TRBJ1-2, with TRBD1 as a possible D gene (5 bases). Trimming stripped 0 bases from V and 0 bases from J, with 8 bases between. The CDR3 sequence is 15 residues long. Germline lookup yields CDR1 LNHNV and CDR2 YYDKDF (reference sequence). CDR3 DNA: TGTGCCACCAGCAGAGACAGGGTTCCTAACTATGGCTACACCTTC. Its protein is CATSRDRVPNYGYTF.

The sample holds a few counts of this clonotype. This CDR3 is CASSLYPTEAFF. The CDR3 DNA is TGTGCCAGCAGCTTGTACCCCACTGAAGCTTTCTTT. The V call is TRBV7-6, the J call TRBJ1-1; D gene unclear. Trimming pared 3 bases from V and 4 bases from J, leaving 6 bases between. Germline values: CDR1 SGHVS, CDR2 FNYEAQ. The CDR3 is made up of 12 amino acids.

The CDR3 region is CASSEEDLLPYSNQPQHF. CDR3 nucleotide sequence: TGTGCCAGCAGTGAAGAGGATCTCCTGCCCTATAGCAATCAGCCCCAGCATTTT. J is TRBJ1-5 and V is TRBV2; no clear D. CDR1 and CDR2 (germline): SNHLY, FYNNEI. The ends were cut back, 1 base at V and 0 bases at J, with 16 bases in the middle. This CDR3 comprises 18 residues.